The 32 T cell receptor beta chains below come from one sample, sequenced in a study of identical twins. TCRdb fed the 5' RACE reads into MiXCR, producing one record per CDR3 protein. Here the sample spans hundreds of thousands of distinct CDR3 sequences, 20% to 25% being singletons. This sample also appeared in a second study, on yellow fever vaccine responses in identical twins.

The sequenced material came from CD4+ T cells sorted from blood. The receptors here all came from a woman younger than 35 in good health.

This rearrangement joins TRBV24-1 to TRBJ2-5; TRBD2 is a possible D gene (6 bases). This CDR3 has 15 residues. Trimming cost V 2 bases and J 3 bases, with 12 bases left between them. Germline assignment: CDR1 KGHDR and CDR2 SFDVKD. The DNA for the CDR3 is TGTGCCACCAGTGATTGGGGAGCGGGCGAAGAGACCCAGTACTTC. It is translated as CATSDWGAGEETQYF.

V is TRBV5-1 and J is TRBJ2-1; a weak D match, TRBD1 (6 bases). Trimming took 0 bases from V and 7 from J, leaving 11 bases between them. Germline V gene lookup returns CDR1 SGHRS and CDR2 YFSETQ. The CDR3 totals 14 residues. The CDR3 DNA follows: TGCGCCAGCAGCTTGGGGGACAAGGAAAATGAGCAGTTCTTC. It specifies CASSLGDKENEQFF.

For this clonotype: An end of the junction differs from the germline gene, which may be a read error. This chain connects TRBV3-1 to TRBJ2-7; 9 bases line up with TRBD2. CDR3 length: 15 amino acids. Germline CDR1 and CDR2: LGHDT and YNNKEL (reference sequence). CDR3 sequence: CASGQPGLASGEQYF. CDR3 nucleotides: TGTGCCAGCGGCCAACCGGGACTAGCATCTGGGGAGCAGTACTTC.

This clonotype was seen a few times. The V call is TRBV6-2 or TRBV6-3, the J call TRBJ2-3; a possible D gene is TRBD2 (6 bases). The CDR3 has 13 amino acids. V dropped 2 bases and J dropped 4 bases, with 7 bases sitting between them. Germline CDR1 reads MNHEY; CDR2 reads SVGEGT. The CDR3 nucleotides are TGTGCCAGCAGTTACAGACTAGCAGATACGCAGTATTTT. This codes for CASSYRLADTQYF.

The V gene is TRBV28, the J gene TRBJ2-3; no clear D. Germline V lookup: CDR1 MDHEN, CDR2 SYDVKM. The length of the CDR3 is 15 residues. Trimming cost V 3 bases and J 0 bases, with 10 bases left between them. Here the CDR3 DNA reads TGTGCCAGCAGTTTGAGAAGCCTTAGCACAGATACGCAGTATTTT. Its translation is CASSLRSLSTDTQYF.

J is TRBJ1-3 and V is TRBV12-3 or TRBV12-4; 9 bases fit TRBD1. With 6 bases clipped from V and 4 bases from J, the junction kept 7 bases outside the gene matches. The CDR3 length is 15 residues. The CDR3, as DNA: TGTGCCAGCAGCCCCAGGACAGGGGCAGGAAACACCATATATTTT. Translating it yields CASSPRTGAGNTIYF.

This chain links TRBV19 with TRBJ1-1, with 9 bases identical to TRBD1. V was clipped by 6 bases and J by 6 bases; unmatched bases: 8. This CDR3 contains 14 residues. The germline CDR1 and CDR2 sequences are LNHDA and SQIVND (reference sequence). In DNA, the CDR3 is TGTGCCAGTAGGCGGGACAGGGTAACGGCTGAAGCTTTCTTT. It encodes CASRRDRVTAEAFF.

V and J are TRBV7-9 and TRBJ2-1; 9 bases are shared with TRBD2. The CDR3 has 13 amino acids. Germline trimming cut 8 bases from V and 9 bases from J; bases unmatched to any gene: 8. In germline, CDR1 is SEHNR, CDR2 FQNEAQ (reference sequence). Written as DNA, the CDR3 is TGTGCCAGCTGCGGACTAGCGTTTAGTGAGCAGTTCTTC. This codes for CASCGLAFSEQFF.

This chain connects TRBV3-1 to TRBJ2-1, with 9 bases lining up with TRBD2. The trim removed 6 bases at V and 6 bases at J, leaving 18 bases unmatched. Germline V CDR1 and CDR2: LGHDT, YNNKEL (reference sequence). The CDR3 consists of 18 residues. The DNA of the CDR3 is TGTGCCAGCAGTTTTTTAGCCCTTGGGCGGGGGGGTTCCAATGAGCAGTTCTTC. It translates to CASSFLALGRGGSNEQFF.

This clonotype came up a few times. CDR3 sequence reads: CASSVGVSGRALNEQFF. In DNA form, the CDR3 reads TGTGCCAGCAGCGTAGGAGTTAGCGGGAGGGCCTTGAATGAGCAGTTCTTC. The genes are TRBV9 and TRBJ2-1; 11 bases are a match to TRBD2. The germline CDR1 and CDR2 sequences are SGDLS and YYNGEE. V lost 0 bases to trimming and J lost 7 bases; unmatched junction nucleotides: 9. CDR3 length equals 17 residues.

A few counts support this clonotype. The chain recombines TRBV7-8 with TRBJ2-1; D perhaps matches TRBD1 (5 bases). The V and J ends lost 3 bases and 5 bases respectively, with 14 bases between them. The V gene's germline CDR1 is SGHVS and CDR2 FQNEAQ. There are 15 residues in the CDR3. DNA for the CDR3: TGTGCCAGCAGCTTGGGTAGGGGTTGGGACAATGAGCAGTTCTTC. Translating it yields CASSLGRGWDNEQFF.

This clonotype was counted many times. The chain is built from TRBV7-8 and TRBJ2-4; no clear D. V was cut by 0 bases and J by 0 bases, with 15 bases left in between. The CDR3 totals 18 residues. From germline, CDR1 is SGHVS and CDR2 FQNEAQ. CDR3 loop: CASSLAFDWTGAKNIQYF. DNA of the CDR3: TGTGCCAGCAGCTTAGCGTTCGACTGGACGGGAGCCAAAAACATTCAGTACTTC.

This clonotype was counted only a few times. CDR3 protein: CASSQILQGAGEKLFF. The CDR3 DNA is TGCGCCAGCAGCCAAATACTACAGGGGGCGGGAGAAAAACTGTTTTTT. V usage is TRBV4-1 and J usage is TRBJ1-4; 9 bases agree with TRBD1. Trimming cost V 2 bases and J 8 bases; bases outside gene matches: 9. Germline CDR1 is MGHRA and CDR2 is YSYEKL. This CDR3 has 16 amino acids.

The chain links TRBV28 to TRBJ2-1, with unresolved D. Germline CDR1 MDHEN, CDR2 SYDVKM. V lost 7 bases and J 3 bases, leaving 7 bases between the germline ends. The CDR3 runs 12 residues. This CDR3 is CASIGSYNEQFF. DNA of the CDR3: TGTGCCAGCATAGGCAGCTACAATGAGCAGTTCTTC.

This clonotype was observed a few times. This chain connects TRBV5-1 to TRBJ2-5; TRBD1 aligns across 12 bases. The V segment lost 6 bases and the J segment 5 bases; nucleotides outside the gene matches: 14. Germline values: CDR1 SGHRS, CDR2 YFSETQ. CDR3 length equals 17 residues. The chain's CDR3 is CASNQAGTGGKMETQYF. The DNA for the CDR3 is TGCGCCAGCAACCAAGCCGGGACAGGGGGCAAAATGGAGACCCAGTACTTC.

This clonotype was seen more than once but under ten times. The chain combines TRBV28 with TRBJ2-4; 11 bases line up with TRBD1. V gave up 5 bases and J gave up 2 bases; unmatched junction bases: 8. The germline V gene encodes CDR1 MDHEN and CDR2 SYDVKM. This CDR3 is built from 17 residues. The CDR3 loop reads CASSQGQGAVTKNIQYF. The CDR3 DNA sequence: TGTGCCAGCAGTCAAGGACAGGGGGCCGTAACCAAAAACATTCAGTACTTC.

This clonotype qualifies as medium-sized (0.01 to 0.1%). This chain joins TRBV12-3 or TRBV12-4 and TRBJ2-1, with TRBD1 matching over 7 bases. V was pared by 5 bases and J by 8 bases, with 9 bases of the junction left unmatched. CDR3 size: 14 residues. The CDR3 here is CASSQRTGRDEQFF. CDR3 DNA: TGTGCCAGCAGTCAGCGGACAGGTCGTGATGAGCAGTTCTTC.

This clonotype was observed a few times. The chain combines TRBV25-1 with TRBJ2-7; 13 bases align to TRBD2. The CDR3 consists of 18 residues. V dropped 5 bases and J dropped 3; count of bases not matched to a gene: 13. The germline gives CDR1 MGHDK, CDR2 SYGVNS. CDR3: CASSPRPGTSGNSYEQYF. DNA of the CDR3: TGTGCCAGCAGTCCTAGACCCGGGACTAGCGGGAATAGCTACGAGCAGTACTTC.

The chain recombines TRBV20-1 with TRBJ2-5; 8 nucleotides line up with TRBD1. This CDR3 region has 15 residues. V was pared by 6 bases and J by 5 bases, with 14 bases of the junction left unmatched. Germline V gives CDR1 DFQATT, CDR2 SNEGSKA (reference sequence). The CDR3 spells CSAIGDLRGQETQYF. The CDR3 bases are TGCAGTGCCATAGGAGATCTCAGGGGGCAGGAGACCCAGTACTTC.

This clonotype was detected a few times. V and J are TRBV3-1 and TRBJ2-7; D tentatively reads TRBD1 or TRBD2 (5 bases each). V was shortened by 4 bases and J by 5 bases, with 9 bases between the two germline ends. The CDR3 extends over 12 amino acids. The V gene's germline CDR1 is LGHDT and CDR2 YNNKEL (reference sequence). The DNA of the CDR3 is TGTGCCAGCAGCCCGGGGCGCCACGAGCAGTACTTC. Its protein is CASSPGRHEQYF.

This rearrangement joins TRBV7-8 to TRBJ2-5; 14 bases are shared with TRBD2. Germline CDR1 SGHVS, CDR2 FQNEAQ. V shed 5 bases, J shed 2 bases, and the junction held 10 bases outside the gene matches. The CDR3 has 18 residues. The CDR3 reads CASSQTSGGALRQETQYF. The CDR3 DNA reads as TGTGCCAGCAGCCAGACTAGCGGGGGGGCCCTAAGGCAAGAGACCCAGTACTTC.

The chain uses TRBV20-1 and TRBJ2-3; weak D call: TRBD2 (6 bases). The V end was cut by 1 base, the J end by 6 bases, with 17 bases between. This CDR3 is 15 amino acids long. In germline, CDR1 is DFQATT, CDR2 SNEGSKA (reference sequence). Written as DNA, the CDR3 is TGCAGTGCTAGAGGCGGACCGCTTGGAGGGGATACGCAGTATTTT. Protein: CSARGGPLGGDTQYF.

This clonotype was seen a handful of times. The chain carries TRBV9 and TRBJ1-2, with 7 bases aligning to TRBD1. The germline CDR1 and CDR2 sequences are SGDLS and YYNGEE. The CDR3 sequence is 15 residues long. Trimming at V came to 0 bases and at J to 2 bases, leaving 4 bases not matched to a gene. The CDR3 is CASSVGGQSNYGYTF. The DNA of the CDR3 is TGTGCCAGCAGCGTAGGGGGACAGAGCAACTATGGCTACACCTTC.

A few counts support this clonotype. V is TRBV5-1 and J is TRBJ2-3; TRBD1 agrees at 9 bases. V gave up 4 bases and J gave up 8 bases; unmatched junction bases: 8. The CDR3 is 14 amino acids. Germline CDR1 is SGHRS and CDR2 is YFSETQ. DNA of the CDR3: TGCGCCAGCAGCCCGGGGACAGGGCAGGGTACGCAGTATTTT. Translated: CASSPGTGQGTQYF.

V gene TRBV28 combines with J gene TRBJ2-2; 14 bases are a match to TRBD2. The CDR3 sequence is 15 residues long. Germline assignment: CDR1 MDHEN and CDR2 SYDVKM. CDR3: CVAGTSGSSTGELFF. The CDR3 DNA sequence: TGTGTTGCCGGGACTAGCGGGAGTTCCACCGGGGAGCTGTTTTTT.

In this sample, this clonotype turned up a few times. The chain joins TRBV27 to TRBJ2-7; 9 bases are a match to TRBD1. The CDR3 spans 16 residues. The germline CDR1 and CDR2 sequences are MNHEY and SMNVEV (reference sequence). Losses at the gene ends were 2 bases for V and 6 bases for J; bases not matched to a gene: 11. The CDR3 loop is CASSLVLDRGGGEQYF. CDR3 DNA sequence: TGTGCCAGCAGTTTAGTACTTGACAGGGGGGGAGGCGAGCAGTACTTC.

This clonotype occurred a few times. The V and J genes are TRBV6-2 or TRBV6-3 and TRBJ1-1; 8 bases align to TRBD1. Germline V gene lookup returns CDR1 MNHEY and CDR2 SVGEGT. This CDR3 is built from 20 residues. V lost 2 bases and J lost 4; bases outside the gene matches: 21. The CDR3 DNA reads TGTGCCAGCAGTTACCCTCTTCCAGGGACAGGTAGCCCAAGCCTCACTGAAGCTTTCTTT. It encodes CASSYPLPGTGSPSLTEAFF.

The chain employs TRBV25-1 and TRBJ2-1; perhaps TRBD1 as D (9 bases). The CDR3 has 18 residues. The germline V and J ends were trimmed by 5 bases and 1 base, with 21 bases remaining between them. The germline gives CDR1 MGHDK, CDR2 SYGVNS. In DNA, the CDR3 is TGTGCCAGCAGTAAGACAGGGGGTGTAGCGGGATCCTACAATGAGCAGTTCTTC. This translates into CASSKTGGVAGSYNEQFF.

CDR3: CASSLGIASGELFF. CDR3 DNA sequence: TGTGCCAGCAGTTTAGGGATAGCATCCGGGGAGCTGTTTTTT. The chain employs TRBV12-3 or TRBV12-4 and TRBJ2-2; no clear D. This CDR3 region has 14 residues. V dropped 1 base and J dropped 6 bases, with 9 bases sitting between them.

This clonotype was seen a handful of times. The V gene is TRBV4-1, the J gene TRBJ2-5; no clear D. V lost 0 bases, J lost 7 bases, and 3 bases lay in between. Germline V gives CDR1 MGHRA, CDR2 YSYEKL. The length of the CDR3 is 11 residues. The CDR3 nucleotides read TGCGCCAGCAGCCAAGATGGGACCCAGTACTTC. Translated, it gives CASSQDGTQYF.

The J gene is TRBJ2-7, the V gene TRBV6-1; perhaps TRBD1 as D (7 bases). CDR1 is MNHNS, CDR2 SASEGT, per germline. The CDR3 runs to 14 residues. Trimming removed 5 bases from V and 3 bases from J, with 14 bases in between. CDR3 sequence: CASSTRGTVYEQYF. CDR3 DNA: TGTGCCAGCAGTACCCGGGGGACAGTCTACGAGCAGTACTTC.

The table lists this clonotype with a few counts. The genes are TRBV12-3 or TRBV12-4 and TRBJ2-7; D perhaps matches TRBD2 (5 bases). This CDR3 is built from 13 residues. Deletions cut 7 bases from V and 4 bases from J, with 14 bases between. The CDR3 sequence is CASTLGVGYEQYF. As DNA, the CDR3 is TGTGCCAGCACCCTCGGGGTGGGTTACGAGCAGTACTTC.